This T cell receptor (beta chain) comes out of a study of T cell responses to AZD1222 COVID-19 vaccine (dated by TCRdb to the early 2020s). With regard to the full study: AZD1222 recipients with second doses at about 4 weeks or about 12 weeks were pooled, because spike-specific TCR depth and breadth did not differ between schedules. TCR sequencing was performed for about 250 trial participants, of whom some 200 were given two doses of AZD1222 and around 25 were given two doses of MenACWY control vaccine. Enrollment into the trials was organized by age into subgroups of 18-55, 56-69 and 70-plus years, and those subgroups contained approximately 150, 30 and 60 TCR-sequenced participants, respectively. Here is what the overall study found, with its caveats: Epitopes outside the regions mutated in the B.1.351 and B.1.1.7 variants were reportedly recognized by nearly half of the unique spike-specific TCRs. Conclusions about previously exposed vaccinees were limited because only six AZD1222 recipients were SARS-CoV-2 seropositive at baseline. A significant rise in spike-specific TCR breadth and depth was observed after two AZD1222 doses relative to day 0 and relative to MenACWY recipients. Most participants were white British and females outnumbered males, and the authors suggested that clonal diversity may have been underestimated. Because no day 14 peak-response samples were available, repertoires were characterized only after the peak T cell response. In the small 56-69-year group, the increase in depth fell short of significance, most likely because of low power. Vaccine-associated CD4 TCRs spanned the whole spike protein, with dominant responses in regions 160-218 and 743-854.

Taken with the paper, the label for time point translates to: baseline before first vaccination. Vaccinee samples were obtained from the UK trials COV001 and COV002, which included a single-blind randomized controlled phase 2/3 trial of AZD1222 (ChAdOx1 nCoV-19) in healthy adults. Trial participant PBMC samples were collected at day 0 and day 28 after the second dose for TCRbeta chain sequencing. The CDR3 regions of human TCRbeta chains were analyzed by immunosequencing. The original methods were these. TCRs in the repertoires were compared against a reference library of SARS-CoV-2-specific TCRs that had been generated with the MIRA antigen-specificity platform. Breadth was defined as the fraction of unique TCRs that were SARS-CoV-2-associated, and depth was defined as the fraction of total T cells that were SARS-CoV-2-associated. Using the MIRA data, each spike-specific TCR was assigned both to the spike region to which the TCR was reactive and to a CD4 or CD8 class. Log10-transformed breadth and depth values were compared by one-way ANOVA with Sidak's multiple comparisons tests. TCRdb re-hosts the immuneACCESS table, in-frame sequences only. Its copies lack some clones; in the studies checked, an unresolved V gene accounts for under half of them, and the cause for the rest is not known. V and J calls and clone size come straight from that table; D and trimming were deduced from the DNA. The sample data list tens of thousands of clones, and roughly nine tenths of these were observed just once. The top ten clonotypes cover more than 4.5% of the sample.

Taken from cysteine to phenylalanine, the CDR3 has 15 residues. Just the 45-base CDR3 DNA is kept, in frame starting at base 1. V drops 8 bases and J drops 2 bases, leaving 20 bases in between. Worth noting for this clone: The clone's antigen remains unknown. Base qualities are not at hand, and no much larger clone is one base apart.

The TCR was taken from an adult in good health. The input for sequencing was peripheral blood, taken on day 0 of AZD1222 vaccination. The rearrangement joined TRBV5-3 to TRBJ2-7; tentative D gene TRBD1, with 6 bases matching. TRBV5-3 is treated as an ORF (open reading frame) with a function not yet certain. The bases read TGTGCCAGTTATCCCCGGGGCAGGGGAGCCTACGAGCAGTACTTC. It translates to CASYPRGRGAYEQYF.